These 22 T cell receptor beta chains were all obtained from the same sample, sequenced in a study of CD8+ T cells in alopecia areata. Reverse transcribed after extraction, RNA yielded cDNA as the sequencing template. This table comes from immunoSEQ multiplex PCR, and its TCRdb copy is limited to in-frame clones, with some not included. The table shows 100,000 to 130,000 clones, with around 55% occurring only once. Specimen: CD8+ T cells sorted from blood. The receptor set was obtained from a human donor in good health.

This chain links TRBV25-1 with TRBJ2-5, with TRBD1 identical over 7 bases. The ends lost 6 bases at V and 1 base at J; junction bases unmatched: 5. The CDR3 loop spans 14 amino acids. Germline V gives CDR1 MGHDK, CDR2 SYGVNS. The CDR3 reads CASSRQGPQETQYF. CDR3 DNA: TGTGCCAGCAGCAGACAGGGTCCCCAAGAGACCCAGTACTTC.

The chain recombines TRBV7-8 with TRBJ2-7; D remains ambiguous. The CDR3 has 15 amino acids. V gave up 0 bases and J gave up 0 bases, with 9 bases separating them. Germline CDR1 reads SGHVS; CDR2 reads FQNEAQ. The CDR3 region is CASSLAIQGSYEQYF. CDR3 in DNA: TGTGCCAGCAGCTTAGCGATTCAAGGCTCCTACGAGCAGTACTTC.

J is TRBJ2-1 and V is TRBV19; D is undetermined. This CDR3 has 12 residues. Germline V gives CDR1 LNHDA, CDR2 SQIVND (reference sequence). V lost 3 bases to trimming and J lost 7 bases, with 7 bases between them. CDR3 coding DNA: TGTGCCAGTAGTATCCGTACGAATGAGCAGTTCTTC. Translating it yields CASSIRTNEQFF. The full variable domain, completed using reference TRBV19 and TRBJ2-1, is DGGITQSPKYLFRKEGQNVTLSCEQNLNHDAMYWYRQDPGQGLRLIYYSQIVNDFQKGDIAEGYSVSREKKESFPLTVTSAQKNPTAFYLCASSIRTNEQFFGPGTRLTVL.

The J gene is TRBJ2-7, the V gene TRBV28; no firm D call. Germline V gives CDR1 MDHEN, CDR2 SYDVKM. V lost 3 bases and J lost 2, with 8 bases in between. There are 13 residues in the CDR3. CDR3 in DNA: TGTGCCAGCAGTTTGTGGCAAACCTACGAGCAGTACTTC. Its translation: CASSLWQTYEQYF.

This chain uses TRBV6-6 with TRBJ1-2, with D perhaps TRBD1 (5 bases). V was clipped by 4 bases and J by 6 bases, with 15 bases between them. Germline CDR1 is MNHNY and CDR2 is SVGAGI (reference sequence). This CDR3 has 14 amino acids. CDR3 sequence (DNA): TGTGCCAGCAGTTGGACAAGCGCTCAGGATGGCTACACCTTC. This encodes CASSWTSAQDGYTF.

The chain carries TRBV29-1 and TRBJ1-2, with TRBD1 identical over 7 bases. Germline values: CDR1 SQVTM, CDR2 ANQGSEA. The CDR3 extends over 14 amino acids. Unmatched junction bases numbered 8, after V lost 3 bases and J lost 4 bases. The CDR3 region has the DNA TGCAGCGTTGACGGGGACAGCGGATTCTATGGCTACACCTTC. It translates to CSVDGDSGFYGYTF. Based on the CDR3 plus reference TRBV29-1 and TRBJ1-2, the full variable domain is SAVISQKPSRDICQRGTSLTIQCQVDSQVTMMFWYRQQPGQSLTLIATANQGSEATYESGFVIDKFPISRPNLTFSTLTVSNMSPEDSSIYLCSVDGDSGFYGYTFGSGTRLTVV.

The genes are TRBV27 and TRBJ1-5; D gene unclear. With 3 bases removed from V and 4 bases from J, the gap between germline ends came to 7 bases. In germline, CDR1 is MNHEY, CDR2 SMNVEV (reference sequence). This CDR3 is 13 amino acids long. CDR3 amino acids: CASSFGRNQPQHF. The CDR3 bases are TGTGCCAGCAGTTTCGGCAGGAATCAGCCCCAGCATTTT.

V usage is TRBV15 and J usage is TRBJ1-1; no clear D. Trimming removed 8 bases from V and 1 base from J, with 5 bases in between. Germline CDR1 and CDR2: LNHNV and YYDKDF (reference sequence). The CDR3 has 11 amino acids. The DNA of the CDR3 is TGTGCCACCGGTCGGAACACTGAAGCTTTCTTT. This translates into CATGRNTEAFF.

This clone was found once. Mismatch with germline at one junction end may stem from a read error. The V gene is TRBV2, the J gene TRBJ2-7; TRBD1 agrees at 9 bases. The CDR3 contains 13 residues. Germline-derived CDR1 and CDR2 are SNHLY and FYNNEI. The DNA of the CDR3 is TGTGCCAGCAGTGAAGGTTGGGACAGGGCAATTGCGTTC. It is translated as CASSEGWDRAIAF.

V usage is TRBV5-1 and J usage is TRBJ2-4; tentatively, D is TRBD1 (5 bases). Germline lookup yields CDR1 SGHRS and CDR2 YFSETQ. The V end lost 0 bases, the J end lost 10 bases, and 14 bases lay between the germline ends. The CDR3 is 14 residues long. In DNA, the CDR3 is TGCGCCAGCAGCTTGGTTTGGGGCAGAAGTATTCAGTACTTC. Translating it yields CASSLVWGRSIQYF.

This clone has only a few counts. This sequence joins TRBV7-9 and TRBJ1-3, with TRBD1 identical over 7 bases. Germline CDR1 reads SEHNR; CDR2 reads FQNEAQ (reference sequence). This CDR3 region has 15 residues. After removal of 4 bases from V and 2 bases from J, the junction contained 5 bases not matched to a gene. The CDR3: CASSSTRGPGNTIYF. CDR3 sequence (DNA): TGTGCCAGCAGCTCGACAAGGGGGCCTGGAAACACCATATATTTT.

This clone was found a few times. The V gene is TRBV6-5, the J gene TRBJ2-3; TRBD2 is a possible D gene (6 bases). CDR1 is MNHEY and CDR2 is SVGAGI in the germline V gene. V dropped 6 bases and J dropped 0 bases, with 10 bases sitting between them. The CDR3 is made up of 14 amino acids. In nucleotides, the CDR3 is TGTGCCAGCAGCCACGGGACTAGCACAGATACGCAGTATTTT. Translation gives CASSHGTSTDTQYF.

V usage is TRBV7-2 and J usage is TRBJ2-7, with a tentative D call TRBD2 (5 bases). Trimming removed 0 bases at V and 4 bases at J, with 13 bases between. CDR3 size: 15 residues. The germline V gene encodes CDR1 SGHTA and CDR2 FQGNSA. The CDR3 region has the DNA TGTGCCAGCAGCTTAGCATGGCTAGCCCAATACGAGCAGTACTTC. It is translated as CASSLAWLAQYEQYF. Drawing the rest from reference TRBV7-2 and TRBJ2-7, the complete variable domain is GAGVSQSPSNKVTEKGKDVELRCDPISGHTALYWYRQSLGQGLEFLIYFQGNSAPDKSGLPSDRFSAERTGGSVSTLTIQRTQQEDSAVYLCASSLAWLAQYEQYFGPGTRLTVT.

There are a few counts of this clone. CDR3 amino acids: CASSLGRQGGYNSPLHF. The CDR3 DNA is TGTGCCAGCAGCTTAGGTCGACAGGGAGGCTATAATTCACCCCTCCACTTT. The chain has TRBV7-2 and TRBJ1-6; TRBD1 matches at 7 bases. The CDR3 runs 17 residues. The V gene end was trimmed by 1 base and the J gene end by 3 bases; junction bases not matched to a gene: 6. The V gene's germline CDR1 is SGHTA and CDR2 FQGNSA.

This clone was counted a single time. J is TRBJ2-3 and V is TRBV4-3; D perhaps matches TRBD1 (5 bases). V shed 1 base and J shed 0 bases, with 11 bases lying between them. Germline CDR1 and CDR2: LGHNA and YSLEER. The CDR3 is made up of 16 amino acids. The CDR3 DNA reads as TGCGCCAGCAGCCAAGTGTCCAGGGCAAGCACAGATACGCAGTATTTT. This gives the protein CASSQVSRASTDTQYF.

The chain joins TRBV28 to TRBJ1-2; 10 nucleotides align to TRBD1. Germline loops: CDR1 MDHEN, CDR2 SYDVKM. The J segment lost 2 bases and the V segment lost 3 bases, leaving 9 bases of the junction unmatched. The CDR3 has 17 amino acids. CDR3 sequence (DNA): TGTGCCAGCAGTTTGATCGGGACAGGGGACCCAAACTATGGCTACACCTTC. It encodes CASSLIGTGDPNYGYTF.

This clone was found a few times. This chain joins TRBV28 and TRBJ2-1; D is perhaps TRBD2 (6 bases). V dropped 4 bases and J dropped 0 bases, with 10 bases sitting between them. Germline values: CDR1 MDHEN, CDR2 SYDVKM. This CDR3 comprises 15 residues. The DNA of the CDR3 is TGTGCCAGCAGTTCTAAGGACTACTCCTACAATGAGCAGTTCTTC. As protein: CASSSKDYSYNEQFF.

The chain carries TRBV5-5 and TRBJ2-5; the D gene is possibly TRBD1 (6 bases). The ends were cut back, 4 bases at V and 5 bases at J, with 18 bases in the middle. This CDR3 region has 15 residues. The germline V gene encodes CDR1 SGHKS and CDR2 YYEKEE (reference sequence). As DNA, the CDR3 is TGTGCCAGCAGCCTCGAACAGGGTGCTCGGGAGACCCAGTACTTC. Translated, it gives CASSLEQGARETQYF. The full variable domain, completed using reference TRBV5-5 and TRBJ2-5, is DAGVTQSPTHLIKTRGQQVTLRCSPISGHKSVSWYQQVLGQGPQFIFQYYEKEERGRGNFPDRFSARQFPNYSSELNVNALLLGDSALYLCASSLEQGARETQYFGPGTRLLVL.

This rearrangement joins TRBV15 to TRBJ2-7; D unresolved. Trimming removed 5 bases at V and 0 bases at J, with 5 bases between. CDR1 is LNHNV and CDR2 is YYDKDF in the germline V gene (reference sequence). This CDR3 is built from 12 residues. The CDR3 nucleotides read TGTGCCACCAGCGGAAGCTCCTACGAGCAGTACTTC. Amino acids: CATSGSSYEQYF.

The table lists this clone with a count of one. This chain uses TRBV6-5 with TRBJ2-1; 7 nucleotides line up with TRBD1. With 0 bases clipped from V and 7 bases from J, the junction kept 6 bases outside the gene matches. CDR3 length: 15 residues. Germline V CDR1 and CDR2: MNHEY, SVGAGI. DNA for the CDR3: TGTGCCAGCAGTTACTCGACGACAGGGAGAAATGAGCAGTTCTTC. It encodes CASSYSTTGRNEQFF.

V usage is TRBV2 and J usage is TRBJ2-7; D is unresolved. Germline values: CDR1 SNHLY, CDR2 FYNNEI. V was trimmed by 6 bases and J by 1 base, leaving 1 base between them. This CDR3 spans 10 amino acids. The CDR3 reads CASRSYEQYF. For the CDR3, the DNA is TGTGCCAGCAGGTCCTACGAGCAGTACTTC.

The chain couples TRBV11-2 to TRBJ2-7, with 9 positions matching TRBD2. Germline lookup yields CDR1 SGHAT and CDR2 FQNNGV. The CDR3 loop spans 14 amino acids. Losses at the gene ends were 3 bases for V and 5 bases for J; bases not matched to a gene: 5. Written as DNA, the CDR3 is TGTGCCAGCAGCTTGGGAGCGGGGGGCCACGAGCAGTACTTC. Protein sequence: CASSLGAGGHEQYF.